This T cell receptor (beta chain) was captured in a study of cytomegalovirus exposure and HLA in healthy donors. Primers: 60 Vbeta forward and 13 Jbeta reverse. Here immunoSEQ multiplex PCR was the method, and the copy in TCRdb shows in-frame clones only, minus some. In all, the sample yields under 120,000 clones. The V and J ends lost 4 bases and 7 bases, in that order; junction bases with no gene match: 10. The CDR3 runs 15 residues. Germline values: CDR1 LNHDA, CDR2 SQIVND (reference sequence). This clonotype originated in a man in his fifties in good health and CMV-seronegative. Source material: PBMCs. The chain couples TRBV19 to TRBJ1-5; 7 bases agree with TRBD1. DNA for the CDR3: TGTGCCAGTAGTACCCAACAGGGGTTCGGGCAGCCCCAGCATTTT. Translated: CASSTQQGFGQPQHF.